This T cell receptor beta chain was recovered during a study of blood T cell repertoires in COVID-19. Study-wide context: The United States, Italy and Spain were the sources of the acute and convalescent COVID-19 samples. Sources were T cells, B-cell-depleted T cells, or PBMCs; the material itself was cDNA or gDNA.

V lost 4 bases, J lost 4 bases, and 6 bases stayed unmatched. Germline V gene lookup returns CDR1 MDHEN and CDR2 SYDVKM. The CDR3 length is 14 residues. As originally analysed: Cell counts per sample came from amplifying reference gene primers. The table came from immunoSEQ multiplex PCR; TCRdb's copy has only in-frame clones and leaves some out. Clone size and V and J calls were adopted from that table, with D and trimming inferred from the DNA. The sample lists about 210,000 clones, about four fifths occurring once. The clonotype was recovered from a man aged 45-65 years with active or convalescent COVID-19. Sample: peripheral blood. The V and J genes are TRBV28 and TRBJ2-7; 8 bases match TRBD1. The chain's CDR3 is CASSSQGAIYEQYF. The CDR3 DNA sequence: TGTGCCAGCAGTTCCCAGGGGGCAATTTACGAGCAGTACTTC.